The rows below give T cell receptor beta chains drawn from one sample of a study of OX40 agonist ivuxolimab in advanced cancers. Data came from immunoSEQ multiplex PCR; TCRdb stores just in-frame clones and leaves some out. Here the sample spans 55,000 to 75,000 clones, around 87% being singletons. Source: CD4+ or CD8+ T cells sorted from blood, taken in a trial of the OX40 agonist ivuxolimab. Receptors were obtained from an adult with an advanced solid tumor such as melanoma, head and neck, liver or kidney cancer. The CDR3 runs from the conserved cysteine through the conserved F or W. Each record gives: J gene, V gene, clone size, D gene, CDR3 DNA, CDR3 protein. The D gene is left open where the match is weak. A row's size may be missing; if present it is once, few, many or a size class.

TRBJ2-2	TRBV10-1	NA	NA	TGCGCCAGCGGGGCTAGCTCGGGGAACACCGGGGAGCTGTTTTTT	CASGASSGNTGELFF
TRBJ1-4	TRBV30	once	TRBD1	TGTGCCTGGAAGGGACAGGGAAGCGAAAAACTGTTTTTT	CAWKGQGSEKLFF
TRBJ2-5	TRBV18	NA	TRBD2	TGTGCCAGCTCACGGACTAGCGGGAACCAAGAGACCCAGTACTTC	CASSRTSGNQETQYF
TRBJ1-1	TRBV27	NA	NA	TGTGCCAGCAGTGCAGGTTACACTGAAGCTTTCTTT	CASSAGYTEAFF
TRBJ1-1	TRBV27	NA	TRBD1	TGTGCCAGCAGTGCCAGACAGGGTATGGACACTGAAGCTTTCTTT	CASSARQGMDTEAFF
TRBJ2-7	TRBV18	NA	TRBD1	TGTGCCAGCTCACAGGGACAGACCTACGAGCAGTACTTC	CASSQGQTYEQYF
TRBJ2-2	TRBV7-9	NA	NA	TGTGCCAGCAGCCCGCTCTCCGCCGGGGAGCTGTTTTTT	CASSPLSAGELFF
TRBJ1-5	TRBV11-2	NA	NA	TGTGCCAGCAGCCTCGACAGAGGACAGCCCCAGCATTTT	CASSLDRGQPQHF
TRBJ1-1	TRBV9	NA	TRBD1	TGTGCCAGCAGCGTTACAGGGGGCGGACGTCTACGCACTGAAGCTTTCTTT	CASSVTGGGRLRTEAFF
TRBJ2-1	TRBV4-3	NA	NA	TGCGCCAGCAGCCAAGATTTTTCCCAGTACAATGAGCAGTTCTTC	CASSQDFSQYNEQFF
TRBJ1-4	TRBV18	once	NA	TGTGCCAGCTCACAGGATTCAACTAATGAAAAACTGTTTTTT	CASSQDSTNEKLFF
TRBJ2-7	TRBV4-1	NA	TRBD1	TGCGCCAGCAGCCAACCGACAGGGGGCGGAGGCGGGAGACCACACGAGCAGTACTTC	CASSQPTGGGGGRPHEQYF
TRBJ2-1	TRBV28	few	NA	TGTGCCAGCAGTCTCCCCATGTTTGAGCAGTTCTTC	CASSLPMFEQFF
TRBJ1-1	TRBV10-3	NA	TRBD1	TGTGCCATCAGTGACCCCACAGGGGGTTACACTGAAGCTTTCTTT	CAISDPTGGYTEAFF
TRBJ2-3	TRBV7-3	NA	NA	TGTGCCAGCAGCTTGAGCCCAGATACGCAGTATTTT	CASSLSPDTQYF
TRBJ2-1	TRBV29-1	NA	TRBD2	TGCAGCGTTGAACTAGCGGGAGTAAAGTTCTTC	CSVELAGVKFF
TRBJ1-1	TRBV11-2	NA	TRBD1	TGTGCCAGCAGCTTAAACAGGGGTTTTAACACTGAAGCTTTCTTT	CASSLNRGFNTEAFF
TRBJ1-1	TRBV28	few	TRBD1	TGTGCCAGCAGTTTAGGACAGGGAAATACTGAAGCTTTCTTT	CASSLGQGNTEAFF
TRBJ1-2	TRBV5-8	NA	TRBD1	TGTGCCAGCAGCTCAGCCGGGACAGGGGTTTTCTTGGCTGGCTACACCTTC	CASSSAGTGVFLAGYTF
TRBJ1-6	TRBV27	NA	NA	TGTGCCAGCAGTTTCCAACCGACCCGCGGGGGCTCACCCCTCCACTTT	CASSFQPTRGGSPLHF
TRBJ2-7	TRBV5-1	NA	NA	TGCGCCAGCAGCTTGGCCGGATTTGCCTACGAGCAGTACTTC	CASSLAGFAYEQYF
TRBJ2-1	TRBV7-2	NA	TRBD1	TGTGCCAGCAGCTTAGTAGTGGGGACAGGCTACAATGAGCAGTTCTTC	CASSLVVGTGYNEQFF
TRBJ1-2	TRBV11-2	NA	TRBD1	TGTGCCAGCAGCTCTGGGACAGCCTATGGCTACACCTTC	CASSSGTAYGYTF